The T cell receptor beta chain under discussion was sequenced for a study of blood T cell repertoires in COVID-19. Study details: T cells, B-cell-depleted T cells, or PBMCs provided the cDNA or gDNA that served as material.

Per the original methods: Cell counts per sample came from amplifying reference gene primers. Method: immunoSEQ multiplex PCR; TCRdb's copy keeps in-frame clones and lacks some. V, J and clone size were drawn from that table, and D and trimming were deduced from the DNA. The sample includes 250,000 to 300,000 clones, about 88% of them seen just once. Trimming cost V 0 bases and J 13 bases, with 7 bases left between them. The CDR3 length is 12 residues. Germline CDR1 reads LGHNA; CDR2 reads YNFKEQ. This clone showed up just once. The sequence was obtained from a man aged 25 to 40 with acute COVID-19. The rearrangement links TRBV4-2 to TRBJ1-6; D not resolved. Specimen: PBMCs or T cells enriched from blood (not recorded which). CDR3 coding DNA: TGTGCCAGCAGCCAAGAGTATCGTCCCCTCCACTTT. It specifies CASSQEYRPLHF.